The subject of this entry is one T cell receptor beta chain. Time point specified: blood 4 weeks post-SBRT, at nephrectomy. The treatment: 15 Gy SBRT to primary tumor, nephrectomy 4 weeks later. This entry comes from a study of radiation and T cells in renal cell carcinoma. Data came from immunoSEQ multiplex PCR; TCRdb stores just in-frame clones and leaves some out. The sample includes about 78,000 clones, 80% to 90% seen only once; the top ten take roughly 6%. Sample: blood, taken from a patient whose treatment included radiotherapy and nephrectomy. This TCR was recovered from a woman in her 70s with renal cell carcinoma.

CDR3 bases: TGTGCCACCGGGGCCAACTCCTACGAGCAGTACTTC. Its translation is CATGANSYEQYF. V usage is TRBV15 and J usage is TRBJ2-7; possibly TRBD1 for D (5 bases). The V end lost 8 bases, the J end lost 0 bases, and 8 bases lay between the germline ends. The CDR3 has 12 amino acids. Germline V gene data show CDR1 as LNHNV and CDR2 as YYDKDF (reference sequence).